The clone carrying this TCR beta chain was detected a few times. Its antigen is unknown. The data were obtained in a study of naive and memory T cell subsets. Overall study findings and caveats: Between naive and memory subsets, TCR abundance power law exponents differed. Activation and differentiation may alter RNA-based TCR counts.

Cells stained for CD3, CD4, CD8, CD45RA and CD27 were sorted into four subsets. V gave up 6 bases and J gave up 4 bases, with 17 bases separating them. This CDR3 is built from 14 residues. Germline values: CDR1 DFQATT, CDR2 SNEGSKA (reference sequence). Both TRBC1 and TRBC2 were covered by a beta constant-region primer of two equimolar oligonucleotides. Nested alpha and beta constant-region primers with the SP2 primer drove four PCR rounds on ligated cDNA. TCRdb re-called the UMI-ligation and nested PCR reads with MiXCR, one entry per CDR3 protein. The repertoire consists of roughly 130,000 distinct CDR3 sequences, with approximately 37% occurring once and the leading ten covering about 1%.

The sequence came from a human donor in good health. This chain uses TRBV20-1 with TRBJ2-3; TRBD1 might be the D (6 bases). Sequences were obtained from central memory CD4+ T cells from blood. As DNA, the CDR3 is TGCAGTGCCACGATGGGCAGGGGATCAGATACGCAGTATTTT. Protein: CSATMGRGSDTQYF.